This record looks at one T cell receptor (beta chain) sequence and its context. This clone's antigen is unknown. Nothing much larger sits one base from this clone, and base qualities are not available. On the day of marrow donation, related bone marrow donors gave peripheral blood samples. To count as naive, T cells had to be viable CD3+CD4+ or CD3+CD8+ cells with a CCR7+CD45RA+CD45RO-CD95-CD27+CD28+ profile. Peripheral blood and bone marrow mononuclear cells were isolated by Ficoll-Hypaque density centrifugation and cryopreserved. Sorting of CD4+ and CD8+ T cells, including naive and memory subsets, was performed by FACS on a FACSAria II. Genomic DNA was the input for TRB sequencing, which was run either with the immunoSEQ assay at survey resolution or with the hsTCRB kit. The published analysis was carried out like this. Initial read processing used immunoSEQ software, and repertoire analyses used the LymphoSeq R package. Clonality was computed as 1 minus normalized Shannon entropy; Gini coefficient was also calculated for each TRB dataset. Phenotypes of unsorted samples were inferred by mapping TRB sequences from sorted subsets of the recipient or donor onto unsorted samples of the same recipient. Imported from immuneACCESS, the table was reduced by TCRdb to in-frame sequences with V and J called. These copies leave out some clones; in studies compared against another copy, an unresolved V gene accounts for under half, and the cause of the remainder is not known. V, J and clone size reflect that table, while D and trimming were determined from the DNA. The sample includes about 21,000 clones, with roughly 98% observed a single time. The biggest ten clones account for less than 0.15% of the sample.

The sample belongs to a study of T cells after posttransplantation cyclophosphamide listed by TCRdb under 2016. For the study in its entirety: T cell repertoire reconstitution was tracked by TRB sequencing after myeloablative bone marrow transplantation in which posttransplantation cyclophosphamide was used as GVHD prophylaxis. Antigen receptor sequencing covered samples from roughly 35 PTCy-treated patients and some 15 of their related bone marrow donors. TRB sequencing was performed on blood from all 35 or so PTCy patients with 1-year posttransplant specimens. TRB sequencing was also done on up to about 3 additional blood samples from 2 to 5.2 years after transplant in 3 patients, and on pretransplant blood from a handful of patients. TRA and TRB clonality were tightly correlated in eight to ten samples, so subsequent TCR analyses focused on TRB only. Public TRB sequences were compared against a database of over 3,000 sequences linked to responses to pathogens, tumor antigens, self-antigens and alloantigens.

Study-level results and caveats: Donor-recipient similarity was low at 1-2 months but rose over the first year, and later blood repertoires were often dominated by donor CD8+ memory clones. Across fewer than 55 patients, TRB clonality was highly associated with recipient CMV seropositivity and CMV reactivation, and PTCy diversity was similar to diversity in CNI/methotrexate controls. The TRB repertoires of T cells infiltrating skin or the GI tract showed only limited overlap with the TRB repertoires found in blood.

Clipping removes 6 bases from V and 0 bases from J, with 18 as the unmatched junction base count. The CDR3 sequence holds 21 residues, the cysteine and phenylalanine included. Of all the DNA, just the CDR3 is kept, 63 bases in frame from base 1. The CDR1 and CDR2 encoded by the germline V gene are SGHVS and FQNEAQ. The specimen sequenced was naive CD8+ T cells sorted from PBMCs. The sequence is built from TRBV7-8 and TRBJ2-6; the central 9 bases match TRBD1. This TCR came from a man in his forties in good health, CMV-negative, and a related stem cell transplant donor. The CDR3 region reads CASRGRRGQGPRSSGANVLTF. The nucleotides are TGTGCCAGCAGAGGAAGGCGTGGACAGGGGCCACGAAGCTCTGGGGCCAACGTCCTGACTTTC.